The 2 T cell receptor beta chains in this list originate from one sample, sequenced in a study of cytomegalovirus exposure and HLA in healthy donors. Clones were read by immunoSEQ multiplex PCR, and TCRdb kept only the in-frame ones, dropping some. The sample lists around 400,000 clones, 75% to 90% occurring once. Sequencing input: PBMCs. The receptors here all came from a woman aged 18-29 years in good health and CMV-seronegative.

J is TRBJ2-5 and V is TRBV7-6, with D possibly being TRBD2 (5 bases). There are 15 residues in the CDR3. V shed 3 bases and J shed 5 bases, with 16 bases lying between them. CDR1 and CDR2 from the germline V gene are SGHVS and FNYEAQ. The CDR3 nucleotides read TGTGCCAGCAGCTTGAATAGGGATTGGAGGGAGACCCAGTACTTC. Translated, it gives CASSLNRDWRETQYF.

V is TRBV2 and J is TRBJ1-3, with D unclear. Germline V gives CDR1 SNHLY, CDR2 FYNNEI. The CDR3 runs to 14 residues. V was trimmed by 3 bases and J by 3 bases, leaving 9 bases between them. The CDR3 coding sequence is TGTGCCAGCAGTGACCCAGGATATGGAAACACCATATATTTT. It specifies CASSDPGYGNTIYF.